A selection of T cell receptor beta chains follows, all from one sample in a study of blood T cell repertoires in COVID-19. Clones were read by immunoSEQ multiplex PCR, and TCRdb kept only the in-frame ones, dropping some. The sample records fewer than 120,000 clones, less than 85% being singletons. Sequencing was done on a sample of peripheral blood. The receptors derive from a woman older than 75 with acute or convalescent COVID-19. Each CDR3 is given with its conserved first and last residue. Fields, in order: J gene, clone size, D gene, V gene, CDR3 DNA, CDR3 protein. D genes are given only for firm matches. Size is stated for part of the rows, as once, few or many counts, or as a class when the clone is expanded.

>TRBJ2-7|-|TRBD2|TRBV7-8
TGTGCCAGCAGCTTAGGCCCCTCTGGGACTAGCGTTTCCTACGAGCAGTACTTC
CASSLGPSGTSVSYEQYF
>TRBJ1-6|-|-|TRBV28
TGTGCCAGCAGTTTGGGACACCTTAATTCACCCCTCCACTTT
CASSLGHLNSPLHF
>TRBJ1-2|-|-|TRBV6-5
TGTGCCAGCAGTATACACAGGGAATACTATGGCTACACCTTC
CASSIHREYYGYTF
>TRBJ1-2|-|TRBD1|TRBV6-2/TRBV6-3
TGTGCCAGCAGTCCCCCCTTTCCGGGACAGGGTTCCGGTGGCTACACCTTC
CASSPPFPGQGSGGYTF
>TRBJ2-1|-|TRBD2|TRBV7-2
TGTGCCAGCAGCCCAAGGACTAGCGGGAGTATTTCCTACAATGAGCAGTTCTTC
CASSPRTSGSISYNEQFF
>TRBJ1-1|-|TRBD1|TRBV9
TGTGCCAGCAGCGTATCCCAGGGGGTGAACACTGAAGCTTTCTTT
CASSVSQGVNTEAFF
>TRBJ2-1|-|-|TRBV30
TGTGCCTGGAGTGACACCAGGGATAACTACAATGAGCAGTTCTTC
CAWSDTRDNYNEQFF
>TRBJ1-4|-|-|TRBV19
TGTGCCAGTAGTATAGGGTTGCGGTCGGATGAAAAACTGTTTTTT
CASSIGLRSDEKLFF
>TRBJ2-5|once|TRBD2|TRBV27
TGTGCCAGCAGTTTACGCGGGAGGGATCCTGGCCAAGAGACCCAGTACTTC
CASSLRGRDPGQETQYF
>TRBJ2-3|-|TRBD2|TRBV30
TGTGCCTGGAGTGGACGGGGGGGCGGGACAGATACGCAGTATTTT
CAWSGRGGGTDTQYF
>TRBJ1-5|-|TRBD1|TRBV28
TGTGCCAGCTCCCCAGGGACAGGTTTTAGCAATCAGCCCCAGCATTTT
CASSPGTGFSNQPQHF
>TRBJ2-7|-|TRBD1|TRBV19
TGTGCCAGTAGTAGACAGGGGAGATACGAGCAGTACTTC
CASSRQGRYEQYF
>TRBJ2-1|-|TRBD2|TRBV3-1/TRBV3-2
TGTGCCAGCAGCCAATTAGCGGGGGGCCCATACAATGAGCAGTTCTTC
CASSQLAGGPYNEQFF
>TRBJ2-5|-|-|TRBV27
TGTGCCTCCAGCGGTAACCAAGAGACCCAGTACTTC
CASSGNQETQYF
>TRBJ2-7|-|TRBD2|TRBV19
TGTGCCAGCCGACTAGCAATAGATGAGCAGTACTTC
CASRLAIDEQYF
>TRBJ1-1|-|-|TRBV7-2
TGTGCCAGCAGCTTAGGTGTGAGAAACACTGAAGCTTTCTTT
CASSLGVRNTEAFF
>TRBJ2-1|-|-|TRBV6-2/TRBV6-3
TGTGCCAGCAGTCAGGACAGCAATGAGCAGTTCTTC
CASSQDSNEQFF
>TRBJ2-3|-|-|TRBV29-1
TGCAGCGGGGGGCGAGGGCTTTACGGGGGCACAGATACGCAGTATTTT
CSGGRGLYGGTDTQYF
>TRBJ1-3|-|-|TRBV5-4
TGTGCCAGCAGGCAGGGAAACACCATATATTTT
CASRQGNTIYF
>TRBJ2-3|few|TRBD2|TRBV4-3
TGCGCCAGCAGCCAATCCCCACTAGCGGCCAACACAGATACGCAGTATTTT
CASSQSPLAANTDTQYF
>TRBJ2-7|-|-|TRBV29-1
TGCAGCGTTGGCACATTTGCTTCTGGCGAGCAGTACTTC
CSVGTFASGEQYF
>TRBJ1-2|-|-|TRBV3-1/TRBV3-2
TGTGCCAGCAGCCAAGCAGGTTCAGGTTTGTCTGGCTACACCTTC
CASSQAGSGLSGYTF
>TRBJ2-1|-|-|TRBV7-8
TGTGCCAGCAGCCCCAGGGTCAATGAGCAGTTCTTC
CASSPRVNEQFF
>TRBJ2-7|-|TRBD2|TRBV28
TGTGCCAGCAGTTTAGGCGGACTAGCGGGACCCAAGTACTTC
CASSLGGLAGPKYF
>TRBJ1-2|-|TRBD1|TRBV18
TGTGCCACCCAGACAGGGGAGGACTATGGCTACACCTTC
CATQTGEDYGYTF
>TRBJ1-4|-|TRBD1|TRBV25-1
TGTGCCGCTCAGGACAGGGTGGGGGAAAAACTGTTTTTT
CAAQDRVGEKLFF
>TRBJ1-2|-|TRBD1|TRBV9
TGTGCCAGCAGTCATTCGACAGGGGGCGGCTATGGCTACACCTTC
CASSHSTGGGYGYTF
>TRBJ2-3|-|-|TRBV7-8
TGTGCCAGCAGCTTCATCCAGTCAGATACGCAGTATTTT
CASSFIQSDTQYF
>TRBJ2-1|-|TRBD1|TRBV19
TGTGCCAGTAGCGCCGGGACAGGGGTAAATGAGCAGTTCTTC
CASSAGTGVNEQFF
>TRBJ1-2|-|-|TRBV19
TGTGCCAGCTCGGAGGCCCTGTATGGCTACACCTTC
CASSEALYGYTF
>TRBJ1-6|-|TRBD1|TRBV5-6
TGTGCCAGCAGCTTGAGGGCAAGACAGGGGAATTCACCCCTCCACTTT
CASSLRARQGNSPLHF
>TRBJ2-3|-|TRBD2|TRBV18
TGTGCCAGCTCACCGCGATACGGCGGGGGGACCACAGATACGCAGTATTTT
CASSPRYGGGTTDTQYF
>TRBJ2-1|-|TRBD2|TRBV6-2/TRBV6-3
TGTGCCAGCAGTTACTTGGGGGAGGGAGACAATGAGCAGTTCTTC
CASSYLGEGDNEQFF
>TRBJ2-5|-|-|TRBV5-1
TGCGCCAGCGTCCACGACACGTCGGGGGAGACCCAGTACTTC
CASVHDTSGETQYF
>TRBJ2-7|-|-|TRBV6-2/TRBV6-3
TGTGCCAGCAGCAAGGACTGGGCAACCTACGAGCAGTACTTC
CASSKDWATYEQYF
>TRBJ2-3|once|TRBD2|TRBV6-6
TGTGCCAGCAGCCTACGGGCCGGGACTACCACAGATACGCAGTATTTT
CASSLRAGTTTDTQYF
>TRBJ2-7|-|TRBD2|TRBV18
TGTGCCAGCTCGGTCGTAGCGGGGGGGAACTCCTACGAGCAGTACTTC
CASSVVAGGNSYEQYF
>TRBJ1-2|few|-|TRBV5-1
TGCGCCAGCAGCCCCCACGAGGCTTATGGCTACACCTTC
CASSPHEAYGYTF
>TRBJ2-7|-|TRBD2|TRBV15
TGTGCCACCAGCCCCACCGGGACTAGCGGGAGGGTTGAGCAGTACTTC
CATSPTGTSGRVEQYF
>TRBJ1-1|-|-|TRBV28
TGTGCCAGCAGCCGGGGAGGGACTAACACTGAAGCTTTCTTT
CASSRGGTNTEAFF
>TRBJ1-2|-|TRBD1|TRBV29-1
TGCAGCGCCGAGGACAGGGGCTATGGCTACACCTTC
CSAEDRGYGYTF
>TRBJ1-6|few|TRBD1|TRBV30
TGTGCCTGGAGTTACCCGGGACAGGGACCTTCCTATAATTCACCCCTCCACTTT
CAWSYPGQGPSYNSPLHF
>TRBJ2-7|-|-|TRBV2
TGTGCCAGCAGTGCGTCCCGGTCGAGGGACGAGCAGTACTTC
CASSASRSRDEQYF
>TRBJ2-3|few|TRBD1|TRBV5-1
TGCGCCAGCAGCGCGCGGCCAGACAGGGTAGGGGATACGCAGTATTTT
CASSARPDRVGDTQYF
>TRBJ2-2|few|TRBD1|TRBV5-1
TGCGCCAGCAGCACCTTGACAGGGGGCGCAACCGGGGAGCTGTTTTTT
CASSTLTGGATGELFF
>TRBJ2-3|-|TRBD2|TRBV11-2
TGTGCCAGCAGCTTAGGTGGACTAGCGGGGGTCCTCAGGTCAGATACGCAGTATTTT
CASSLGGLAGVLRSDTQYF
>TRBJ2-3|few|TRBD1|TRBV9
TGTGCCAGCAGCTCGGGACAGGGGAGCACAGATACGCAGTATTTT
CASSSGQGSTDTQYF
>TRBJ2-3|few|TRBD2|TRBV5-5
TGTGCCAGCAGTTATTCACGGACTAGCAGCACAGATACGCAGTATTTT
CASSYSRTSSTDTQYF
>TRBJ1-1|-|TRBD1|TRBV6-5
TGTGCCAGCAGTTACTCGAGGTGGGACAGTGAAGCTTTCTTT
CASSYSRWDSEAFF
>TRBJ2-1|-|-|TRBV20-1
TGCAGTGCTAGTACGGGGTCGTGGAGCTATGAGCAGTTCTTC
CSASTGSWSYEQFF
>TRBJ1-2|-|-|TRBV19
TGTGCCAGTAGTATCCCCGGGGGAACGAACTATGGCTACACCTTC
CASSIPGGTNYGYTF
>TRBJ2-7|once|-|TRBV9
TGTGCCAGCAGCGTAGGGGGGGAGAAGCAGTACTTC
CASSVGGEKQYF